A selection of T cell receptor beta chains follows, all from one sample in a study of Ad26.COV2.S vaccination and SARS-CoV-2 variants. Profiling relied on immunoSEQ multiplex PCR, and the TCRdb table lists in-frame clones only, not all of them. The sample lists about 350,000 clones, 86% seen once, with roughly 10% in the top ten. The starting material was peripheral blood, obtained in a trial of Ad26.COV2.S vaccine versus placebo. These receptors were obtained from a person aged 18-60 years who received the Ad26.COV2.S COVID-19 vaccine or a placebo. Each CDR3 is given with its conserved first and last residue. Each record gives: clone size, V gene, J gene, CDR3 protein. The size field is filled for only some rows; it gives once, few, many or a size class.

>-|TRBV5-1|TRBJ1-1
CASSAGSNTEAFF
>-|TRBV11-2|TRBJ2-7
CASSVDRGYEQYF
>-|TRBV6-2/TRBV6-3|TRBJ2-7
CASSHSRVRSTYEQYF
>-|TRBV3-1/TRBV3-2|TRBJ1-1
CASSLQGAVEAFF
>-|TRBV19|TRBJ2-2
CASLLAGGYTGELFF
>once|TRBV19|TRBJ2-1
CASSIGGLAAYNEQFF
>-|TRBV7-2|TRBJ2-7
CASSPSGLAAYEQYF
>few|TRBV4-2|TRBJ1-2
CASSQDQIADYGYTF
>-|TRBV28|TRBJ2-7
CASSSGQAASYEQYF
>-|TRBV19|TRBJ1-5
CASSSRPTGSGHQPQHF
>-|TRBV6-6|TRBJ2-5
CASSYSGRESETQYF
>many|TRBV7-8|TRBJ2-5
CASSFQPGQGKETQYF
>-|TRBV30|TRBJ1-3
CAWSVGSSGNTIYF
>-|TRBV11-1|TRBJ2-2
CASTDRDNTGELFF